The 13 T cell receptor beta chains in this list originate from one sample, sequenced in a study of beta chain features in type 1 diabetes. Expressed TCRB transcripts got sequenced, as all isolated RNA was reverse transcribed. The data were produced by immunoSEQ multiplex PCR, yet TCRdb's version contains in-frame clones alone and is incomplete. Among around 450,000 clones listed, about an eighth were seen once. The sample comprised naive CD4+ T cells from blood. The receptor set was obtained from a young woman in good health.

The V gene is TRBV30, the J gene TRBJ2-7, with 9 nucleotides matching TRBD1. CDR1 and CDR2 (germline): GTSNPN, SVGIG (reference sequence). Trimming cost V 4 bases and J 9 bases; bases outside gene matches: 7. This CDR3 spans 12 amino acids. CDR3 region: CAWTDRGQGQYF. As DNA, the CDR3 is TGTGCCTGGACGGACAGGGGACAGGGGCAGTACTTC.

This chain uses TRBV18 with TRBJ1-5; no firm D call. The CDR3 length is 13 residues. Trimming removed 2 bases at V and 7 bases at J, with 9 bases between. Germline V gives CDR1 KGHSH, CDR2 LQKENI. Written as DNA, the CDR3 is TGTGCCAGCTCACCATATAGGGAACAGCCCCAGCATTTT. This codes for CASSPYREQPQHF.

The chain employs TRBV5-4 and TRBJ2-1, with 11 bases that match TRBD2. CDR3 length: 15 amino acids. V dropped 4 bases and J dropped 4; count of bases not matched to a gene: 4. CDR1 is SGHNT, CDR2 YYREEE, per germline (reference sequence). CDR3: CASSEGLAVYNEQFF. DNA of the CDR3: TGTGCCAGCAGCGAGGGACTAGCGGTGTACAATGAGCAGTTCTTC.

The V and J genes are TRBV6-1 and TRBJ2-5; 9 bases line up with TRBD1. The CDR3 extends over 14 amino acids. J gave up 6 bases and V 2 bases, and 4 bases lay outside the gene matches. The germline CDR1 and CDR2 sequences are MNHNS and SASEGT. CDR3 region: CASSENTGGQTQYF. DNA for the CDR3: TGTGCCAGCAGTGAAAACACAGGGGGCCAGACCCAGTACTTC.

This clone has only a few counts. The chain has TRBV15 and TRBJ1-2; D might be TRBD1 (5 bases). This CDR3 is built from 15 residues. The V and J ends lost 6 bases and 4 bases respectively, with 18 bases between them. The germline V gene encodes CDR1 LNHNV and CDR2 YYDKDF (reference sequence). The CDR3: CATSPQPGIVYGYTF. CDR3 nucleotide sequence: TGTGCCACCAGTCCGCAGCCAGGGATAGTCTATGGCTACACCTTC.

The chain carries TRBV15 and TRBJ2-5; tentatively, D is TRBD2 (6 bases). Trimming took off 0 bases at V and 5 bases at J, with 13 bases between the two ends. CDR3 size: 15 residues. Per germline, CDR1 LNHNV and CDR2 YYDKDF (reference sequence). The CDR3 sequence is CATSRDFGSGETQYF. The CDR3 nucleotides are TGTGCCACCAGCAGAGACTTCGGGAGTGGGGAGACCCAGTACTTC.

This clone was seen a handful of times. DNA for the CDR3: TGTGCCAGCAGCGGGTACCGTATTGGGCAGTATTTT. Protein sequence: CASSGYRIGQYF. The chain combines TRBV7-6 with TRBJ2-3; D gene ambiguous. V was clipped by 5 bases and J by 11 bases, with 14 bases between them. The CDR3 contains 12 residues. Germline CDR1 SGHVS, CDR2 FNYEAQ.

This clone was seen a handful of times. The V call is TRBV28, the J call TRBJ1-5; 7 positions match TRBD1. Germline V CDR1 and CDR2: MDHEN, SYDVKM. The CDR3 runs 17 residues. The V gene end was trimmed by 6 bases and the J gene end by 2 bases; junction bases not matched to a gene: 13. The CDR3 protein is CASSPPLTGKGNQPQHF. The CDR3 region has the DNA TGTGCCAGCAGCCCTCCCCTGACAGGGAAGGGCAATCAGCCCCAGCATTTT.

The chain has TRBV15 and TRBJ2-3; 7 bases agree with TRBD1. CDR3 length equals 15 residues. V shed 1 base and J 2 bases; nucleotides not matched to a gene: 3. Germline V gene data show CDR1 as LNHNV and CDR2 as YYDKDF (reference sequence). CDR3 DNA: TGTGCCACCAGCAGAGGAGGACAGGCCACAGATACGCAGTATTTT. It is translated as CATSRGGQATDTQYF.

The chain has TRBV5-1 and TRBJ2-3, with 12 bases matching TRBD2. V gave up 4 bases and J gave up 2 bases; unmatched junction bases: 5. Looked up from germline, CDR1 is SGHRS and CDR2 is YFSETQ. There are 16 residues in the CDR3. The CDR3 spells CASSRRLAGDTDTQYF. In DNA, the CDR3 is TGCGCCAGCAGCCGAAGACTAGCGGGGGACACAGATACGCAGTATTTT. Based on the CDR3 plus reference TRBV5-1 and TRBJ2-3, the full variable domain is KAGVTQTPRYLIKTRGQQVTLSCSPISGHRSVSWYQQTPGQGLQFLFEYFSETQRNKGNFPGRFSGRQFSNSRSEMNVSTLELGDSALYLCASSRRLAGDTDTQYFGPGTRLTVL.

Only a few counts were recorded for this clone. V and J are TRBV5-8 and TRBJ2-6; TRBD2 matches 7 bases. This CDR3 region has 17 residues. After removal of 4 bases from V and 1 base from J, the junction contained 8 bases not matched to a gene. Per the germline V gene, CDR1 is SGHTS and CDR2 is YDEGEE. The CDR3 coding sequence is TGTGCCAGCAGCCAAGGGGAGGGGCCATCTGGGGCCAACGTCCTGACTTTC. As protein: CASSQGEGPSGANVLTF.

This clone was seen a single time. This may come from a read error, since a much larger clone is one base off. J is TRBJ2-1 and V is TRBV29-1; TRBD1 is a possible D gene (5 bases). V was trimmed by 7 bases and J by 7 bases, leaving 11 bases between them. Germline V gene data show CDR1 as SQVTM and CDR2 as ANQGSEA. The CDR3 extends over 11 amino acids. CDR3 residues: CSGGAGNEQFF. CDR3 nucleotides: TGCAGCGGTGGGGCAGGGAATGAGCAGTTCTTC.

This clone occurred a few times. CDR3 sequence: CAGRTSRSYEQYF. The CDR3 bases are TGTGCCGGACGGACGTCCCGTTCCTACGAGCAGTACTTC. This chain uses TRBV15 with TRBJ2-7; D not resolved. From germline, CDR1 is LNHNV and CDR2 YYDKDF (reference sequence). The length of the CDR3 is 13 residues. V lost 11 bases, J lost 1 base, and 15 bases lay in between.